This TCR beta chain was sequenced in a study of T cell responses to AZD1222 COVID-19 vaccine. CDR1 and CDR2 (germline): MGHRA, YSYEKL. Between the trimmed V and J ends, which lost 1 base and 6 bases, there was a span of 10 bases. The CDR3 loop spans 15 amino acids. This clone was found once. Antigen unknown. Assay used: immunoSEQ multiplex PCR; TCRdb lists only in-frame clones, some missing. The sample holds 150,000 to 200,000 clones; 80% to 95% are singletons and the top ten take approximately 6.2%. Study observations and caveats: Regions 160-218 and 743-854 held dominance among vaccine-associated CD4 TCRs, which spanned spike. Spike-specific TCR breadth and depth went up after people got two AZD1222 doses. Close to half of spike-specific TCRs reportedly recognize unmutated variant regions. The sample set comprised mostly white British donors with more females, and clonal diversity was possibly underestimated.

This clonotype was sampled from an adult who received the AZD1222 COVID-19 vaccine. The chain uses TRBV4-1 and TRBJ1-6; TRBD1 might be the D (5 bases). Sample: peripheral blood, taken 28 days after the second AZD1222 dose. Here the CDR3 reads CASSQVFQGNSPLHF. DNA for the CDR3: TGCGCCAGCAGCCAAGTATTTCAGGGTAATTCACCCCTCCACTTT.